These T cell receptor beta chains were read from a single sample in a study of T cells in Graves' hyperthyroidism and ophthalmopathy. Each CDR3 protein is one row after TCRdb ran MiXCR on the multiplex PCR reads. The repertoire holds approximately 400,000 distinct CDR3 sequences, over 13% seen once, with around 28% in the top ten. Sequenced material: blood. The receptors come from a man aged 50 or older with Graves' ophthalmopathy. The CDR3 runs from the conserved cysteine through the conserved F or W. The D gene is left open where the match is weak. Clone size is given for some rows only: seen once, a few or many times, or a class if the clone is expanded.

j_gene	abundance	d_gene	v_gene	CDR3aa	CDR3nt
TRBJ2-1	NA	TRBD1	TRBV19	CASSPRTGLSGEQFF	TGTGCCAGTAGTCCCCGGACAGGGCTTAGCGGTGAGCAGTTCTTC
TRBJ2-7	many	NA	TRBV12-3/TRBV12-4	CASSGSYEQYF	TGTGCCAGCTCAGGGTCGTACGAGCAGTACTTC
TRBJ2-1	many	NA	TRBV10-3	CAISEGRTNNEQFF	TGTGCCATTTCGGAGGGCCGAACCAACAATGAGCAGTTCTTC
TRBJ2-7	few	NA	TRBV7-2	CASSLETWGGVYEQYF	TGTGCCAGCAGCTTGGAAACATGGGGGGGCGTCTACGAGCAGTACTTC
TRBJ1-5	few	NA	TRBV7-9	CASSRGPSGNQPQHF	TGTGCCAGCAGCCGAGGACCCTCTGGCAATCAGCCCCAGCATTTT
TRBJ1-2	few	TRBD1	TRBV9	CASSVPGQRGYTF	TGTGCCAGCAGCGTCCCGGGACAGCGAGGCTACACCTTC
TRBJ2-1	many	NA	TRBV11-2	CASSLVRAGGQFF	TGTGCCAGCAGCTTAGTGCGGGCCGGGGGGCAGTTCTTC
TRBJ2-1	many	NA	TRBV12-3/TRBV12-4	CASSHTTAMGNEQFF	TGTGCCAGCAGTCACACGACGGCGATGGGCAATGAGCAGTTCTTC
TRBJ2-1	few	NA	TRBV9	CASSVGVGAAYNEQFF	TGTGCCAGCAGCGTAGGGGTGGGAGCGGCCTACAATGAGCAGTTCTTC
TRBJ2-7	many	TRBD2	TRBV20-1	CSARPSGRREQYF	TGCAGTGCTAGACCTAGCGGGAGACGCGAGCAGTACTTC
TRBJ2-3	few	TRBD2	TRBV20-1	CSATVSAGVTDTQYF	TGCAGTGCAACCGTTTCTGCGGGGGTCACAGATACGCAGTATTTT
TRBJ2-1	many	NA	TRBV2	CASSEIRYNEQFF	TGTGCCAGCAGTGAGATCCGGTACAATGAGCAGTTCTTC
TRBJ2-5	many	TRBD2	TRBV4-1	CASSQNLGAGGYGETQYF	TGCGCCAGCAGCCAGAACCTGGGAGCGGGAGGTTACGGGGAGACCCAGTACTTC
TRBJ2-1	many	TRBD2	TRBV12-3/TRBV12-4	CASSFQGLAGRNEQFF	TGTGCCAGCAGTTTTCAAGGGCTAGCGGGAAGGAATGAGCAGTTCTTC
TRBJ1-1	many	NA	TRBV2	CALTGRGQGRSEAFF	TGTGCTCTAACCGGCCGGGGACAAGGCCGTTCTGAAGCTTTCTTT
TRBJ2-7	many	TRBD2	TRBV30	CAWSVGGSIYEQYF	TGTGCCTGGAGTGTTGGCGGGAGTATCTACGAGCAGTACTTC
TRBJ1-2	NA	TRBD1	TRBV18	CASSQDRGSDYTF	TGTGCCAGCTCACAGGACAGGGGGTCTGACTACACCTTC
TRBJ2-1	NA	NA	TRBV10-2	CASSLIDTEQFF	TGCGCCAGCAGTCTAATAGACACTGAGCAGTTCTTC
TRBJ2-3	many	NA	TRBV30	CAWSVGDGSTDTQYF	TGTGCCTGGAGTGTGGGGGACGGAAGCACAGATACGCAGTATTTT
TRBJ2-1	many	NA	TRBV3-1	CASSQDMERRSSYNEQFF	TGTGCCAGCAGCCAAGACATGGAGCGGAGGAGCTCCTACAATGAGCAGTTCTTC
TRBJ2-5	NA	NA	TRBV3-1	CASSQDLGILQETQYF	TGTGCCAGCAGCCAAGATCTGGGTATCCTGCAAGAGACCCAGTACTTC
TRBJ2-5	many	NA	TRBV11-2	CASSLEVGSQETQYF	TGTGCCAGCAGCCTAGAAGTTGGATCCCAAGAGACCCAGTACTTC
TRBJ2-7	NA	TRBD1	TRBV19	CASSISQTGISYEQYF	TGTGCCAGTAGTATCTCCCAGACAGGGATCTCCTACGAGCAGTACTTC
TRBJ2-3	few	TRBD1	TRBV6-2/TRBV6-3	CASNGQGPDTQYF	TGTGCCAGCAATGGACAGGGTCCAGATACGCAGTATTTT
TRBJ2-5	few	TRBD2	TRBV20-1	CSASGTSHQETQYF	TGCAGTGCTAGCGGGACTAGTCATCAAGAGACCCAGTACTTC
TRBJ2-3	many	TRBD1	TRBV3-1	CASSRDRERPQYF	TGTGCCAGCAGCCGGGACAGGGAACGGCCGCAGTATTTT
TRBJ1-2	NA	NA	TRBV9	CASSASRGFATF	TGTGCCAGCAGCGCCAGTAGGGGGTTTGCCACCTTC
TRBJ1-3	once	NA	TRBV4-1	CTSSQDLSGNTIYF	TGCACCAGCAGCCAAGACCTCTCTGGAAACACCATATATTTT
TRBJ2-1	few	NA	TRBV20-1	CSASLDNEQFF	TGCAGTGCTAGTCTTGACAATGAGCAGTTCTTC
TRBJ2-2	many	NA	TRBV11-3	CASSPTTSNTGELFF	TGTGCCAGCAGCCCCACTACCTCGAACACCGGGGAGCTGTTTTTT
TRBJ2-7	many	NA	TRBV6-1	CASSFRNEQYF	TGTGCCAGCAGTTTCCGGAACGAGCAGTACTTC
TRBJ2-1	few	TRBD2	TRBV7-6	CASSIALAGGRVRHNEQFF	TGTGCCAGCAGCATAGCCCTAGCGGGAGGGAGGGTTCGGCACAATGAGCAGTTCTTC
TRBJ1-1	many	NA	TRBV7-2	CASSSDPLGTEAFF	TGTGCCAGCAGCTCGGACCCCCTTGGGACTGAAGCTTTCTTT
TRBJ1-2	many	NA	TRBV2	CASRNTDGSNYGYTF	TGTGCCAGCAGGAACACGGACGGATCTAACTATGGCTACACCTTC
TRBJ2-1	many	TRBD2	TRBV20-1	CSAPGQGLGDEQFF	TGCAGTGCCCCAGGCCAAGGACTAGGGGATGAGCAGTTCTTC
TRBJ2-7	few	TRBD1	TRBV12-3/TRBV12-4	CASSLFAGGMYEQYF	TGTGCCAGCAGTTTATTCGCAGGGGGCATGTACGAGCAGTACTTC
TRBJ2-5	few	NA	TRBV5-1	CASTWGPAGQETQYF	TGCGCCAGCACCTGGGGGCCAGCGGGGCAAGAGACCCAGTACTTC
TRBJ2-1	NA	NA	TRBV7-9	CASSHGLSSSSYNEQFF	TGTGCCAGCAGTCACGGACTATCCTCGAGCTCCTACAATGAGCAGTTCTTC
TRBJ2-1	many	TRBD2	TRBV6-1	CASSQGAIGGSGSYNEQFF	TGTGCCAGCAGTCAAGGGGCGATTGGCGGGAGCGGGTCCTACAATGAGCAGTTCTTC
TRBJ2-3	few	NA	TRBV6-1	CASRSKQGTAIAGISDTQYF	TGTGCCAGCAGGTCAAAACAGGGGACGGCCATAGCGGGAATATCAGATACGCAGTATTTT
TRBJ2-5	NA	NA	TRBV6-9	CASSYFNRVQETLYF	TGTGCCAGCAGTTACTTCAACCGGGTCCAGGAGACCCTGTACTTC
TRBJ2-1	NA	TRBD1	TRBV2	CASTQGAVDEQFF	TGTGCCAGCACTCAGGGGGCCGTCGATGAGCAGTTCTTC
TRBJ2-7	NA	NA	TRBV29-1	CSVGRTSYEQYF	TGCAGCGTTGGCAGGACCTCCTACGAGCAGTACTTC
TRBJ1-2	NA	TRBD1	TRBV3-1	CASSHAGQGGYTF	TGTGCCAGCAGCCACGCGGGACAGGGGGGCTACACCTTC
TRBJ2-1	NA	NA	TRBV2	CASSDRSPLGRVGEQFF	TGTGCCAGCTCAGACCGGTCCCCCCTTGGTCGCGTAGGAGAGCAGTTCTTC
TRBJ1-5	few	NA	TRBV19	CASSLDRFNSNQPQHF	TGTGCCAGTAGTTTAGACAGGTTCAATAGCAATCAGCCCCAGCATTTT
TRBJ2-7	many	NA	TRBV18	CASSLRGDEQYF	TGTGCCAGCTCCCTAAGGGGTGACGAGCAGTACTTC
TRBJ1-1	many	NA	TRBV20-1	CSAIGGNTEAFF	TGCAGTGCTATCGGGGGGAACACTGAAGCTTTCTTT
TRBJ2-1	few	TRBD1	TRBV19	CASGKGTGRNEQFF	TGTGCCAGTGGAAAGGGGACAGGGAGGAATGAGCAGTTCTTC
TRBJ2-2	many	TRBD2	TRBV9	CASSVGLGLAANTGELFF	TGTGCCAGCAGCGTAGGCCTGGGACTAGCGGCGAACACCGGGGAGCTGTTTTTT
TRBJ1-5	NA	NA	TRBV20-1	CSASSGDQPQHF	TGCAGTGCTTCTTCAGGGGATCAGCCCCAGCATTTT
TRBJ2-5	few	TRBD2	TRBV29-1	CSVVGRAPETQYF	TGCAGCGTTGTCGGGAGGGCCCCAGAGACCCAGTACTTC
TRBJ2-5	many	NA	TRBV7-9	CASTLGATRQETQYF	TGTGCCAGCACCCTGGGGGCGACTCGCCAAGAGACCCAGTACTTC
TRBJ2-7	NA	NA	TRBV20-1	CSASWRGRTYEQYF	TGCAGTGCTAGCTGGAGGGGGCGAACCTACGAGCAGTACTTC
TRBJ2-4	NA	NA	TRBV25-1	CASSESGNVIQYF	TGTGCCAGCAGTGAATCTGGTAACGTTATTCAGTACTTC
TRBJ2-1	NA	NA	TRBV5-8	CASSPNTAGRFF	TGTGCCAGCAGCCCGAATACGGCGGGCCGGTTCTTC
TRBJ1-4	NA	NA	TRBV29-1	CSVERPGNEKLFF	TGCAGCGTTGAGCGACCCGGTAATGAAAAACTGTTTTTT